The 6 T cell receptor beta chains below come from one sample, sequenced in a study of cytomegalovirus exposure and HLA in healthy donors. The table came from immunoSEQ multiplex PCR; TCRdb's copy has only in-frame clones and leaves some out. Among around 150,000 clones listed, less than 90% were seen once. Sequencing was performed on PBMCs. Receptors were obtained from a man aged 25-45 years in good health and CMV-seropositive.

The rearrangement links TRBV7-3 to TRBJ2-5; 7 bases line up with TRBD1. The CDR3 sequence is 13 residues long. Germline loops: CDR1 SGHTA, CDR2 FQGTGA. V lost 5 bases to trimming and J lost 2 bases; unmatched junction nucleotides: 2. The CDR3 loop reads CASSPGQQETQYF. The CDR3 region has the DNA TGTGCCAGCAGCCCGGGACAGCAAGAGACCCAGTACTTC.

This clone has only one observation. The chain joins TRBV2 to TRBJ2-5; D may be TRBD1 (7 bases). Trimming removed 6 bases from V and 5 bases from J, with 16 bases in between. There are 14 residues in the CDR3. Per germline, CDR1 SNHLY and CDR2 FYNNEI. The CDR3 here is CASSHPAGGETQYF. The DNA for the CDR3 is TGTGCCAGCAGCCACCCCGCAGGGGGGGAGACCCAGTACTTC.

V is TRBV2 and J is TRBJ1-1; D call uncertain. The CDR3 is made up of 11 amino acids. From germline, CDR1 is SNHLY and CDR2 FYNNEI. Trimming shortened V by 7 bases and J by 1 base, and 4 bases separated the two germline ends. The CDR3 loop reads CASNRNTEAFF. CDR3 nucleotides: TGTGCCAGCAACAGGAACACTGAAGCTTTCTTT.

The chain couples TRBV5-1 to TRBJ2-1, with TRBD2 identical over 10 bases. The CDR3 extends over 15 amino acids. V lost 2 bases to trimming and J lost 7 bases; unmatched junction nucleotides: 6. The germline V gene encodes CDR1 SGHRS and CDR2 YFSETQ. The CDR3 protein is CASSFKLAGLNEQFF. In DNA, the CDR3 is TGCGCCAGCAGCTTTAAACTAGCGGGATTAAATGAGCAGTTCTTC.

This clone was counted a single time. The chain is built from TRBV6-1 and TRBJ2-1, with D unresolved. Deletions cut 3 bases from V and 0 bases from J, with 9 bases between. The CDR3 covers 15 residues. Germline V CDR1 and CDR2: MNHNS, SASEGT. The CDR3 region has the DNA TGTGCCAGCAGTGAGACAACAAGCTCCTACAATGAGCAGTTCTTC. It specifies CASSETTSSYNEQFF.

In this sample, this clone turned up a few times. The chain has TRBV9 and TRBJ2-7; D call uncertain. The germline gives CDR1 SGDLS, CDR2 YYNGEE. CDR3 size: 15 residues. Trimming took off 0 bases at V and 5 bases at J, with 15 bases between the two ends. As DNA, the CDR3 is TGTGCCAGCAGCGTAGGTAGCTCCCGCCCCAACGAGCAGTACTTC. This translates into CASSVGSSRPNEQYF.